This paragraph covers one T cell receptor (beta chain) sequence. Its antigen is as yet unknown. Trimming took 4 bases from V and 4 from J; bases not matched to a gene: 2. This CDR3 region has 14 residues. Germline loops: CDR1 MNHEY, CDR2 SVGEGT. The source of the sample is a study of T-cell memory formation after mild COVID-19. Findings of the study overall: CD4+ bias marked clones expanding day 15 to 37, unlike balanced contracting clones.

From 5'RACE with constant-segment primers came TCR alpha and TCR beta cDNA libraries that carried sample barcodes and UMIs. Using its own MiXCR run on the 5' RACE reads, TCRdb lists one record per CDR3 protein. The sample lists about 470,000 distinct CDR3 sequences, about 23% seen once, with around 13% in the top ten. The receptor was isolated from an adult woman who had mild COVID-19 (a few samples of this study predate the infection). Cell type and time point are not known. Specimen: PBMCs or a T cell subset sorted from them (not recorded which). The chain has TRBV6-2 or TRBV6-3 and TRBJ1-4; 8 nucleotides match TRBD1. The CDR3 loop is CASSSDRGNEKLFF. The CDR3, as DNA: TGTGCCAGCAGTTCTGACAGGGGTAATGAAAAACTGTTTTTT.